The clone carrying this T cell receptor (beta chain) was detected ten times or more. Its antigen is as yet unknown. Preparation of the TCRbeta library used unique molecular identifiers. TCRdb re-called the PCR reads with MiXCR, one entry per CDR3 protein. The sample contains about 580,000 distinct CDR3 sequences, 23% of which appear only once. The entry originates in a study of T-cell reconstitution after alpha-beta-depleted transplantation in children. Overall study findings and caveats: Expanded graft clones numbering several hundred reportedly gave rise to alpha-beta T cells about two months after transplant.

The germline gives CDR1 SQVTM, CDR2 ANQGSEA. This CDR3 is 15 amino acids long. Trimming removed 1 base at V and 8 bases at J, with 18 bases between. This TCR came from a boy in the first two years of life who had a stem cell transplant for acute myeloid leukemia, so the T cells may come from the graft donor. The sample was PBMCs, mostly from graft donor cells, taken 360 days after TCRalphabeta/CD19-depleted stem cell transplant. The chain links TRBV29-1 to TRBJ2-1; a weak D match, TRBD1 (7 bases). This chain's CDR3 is CSVEAFPGQRDEQFF. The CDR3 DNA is TGCAGCGTTGAAGCTTTCCCGGGACAGCGGGATGAGCAGTTCTTC.